Sequencing of this T cell receptor beta chain was carried out in a study of blood T cell repertoires in COVID-19. About the research overall: Donors in the United States, Italy and Spain gave samples during acute or convalescent COVID-19. Sources were T cells, B-cell-depleted T cells, or PBMCs; the material itself was cDNA or gDNA.

In the source study's methods: Amplifying reference gene primers gave estimates of nucleated cell counts. Produced via immunoSEQ multiplex PCR; TCRdb's table is partial and in-frame only. V and J calls and clone size come straight from that table; D and trimming were deduced from the DNA. The table lists approximately 190,000 clones, around 90% of them singletons. In germline, CDR1 is SNHLY, CDR2 FYNNEI. The CDR3 runs 13 residues. Losses at the gene ends were 4 bases for V and 10 bases for J; bases not matched to a gene: 1. The material sequenced was peripheral blood. The TCR sequence derives from a man aged 55-75 years with active or convalescent COVID-19. V usage is TRBV2 and J usage is TRBJ2-1; 13 nucleotides align to TRBD2. CDR3 sequence: CASSGLAGGEQFF. The CDR3 DNA follows: TGTGCCAGCAGTGGACTAGCGGGGGGAGAGCAGTTCTTC.